Reported below is one TCR beta chain. This entry belongs to a study of blood T cell repertoires in COVID-19. This CDR3 is built from 16 residues. Germline CDR1 MGHRA, CDR2 YSYEKL. Trimming cost V 7 bases and J 1 base; bases outside gene matches: 10. Using immunoSEQ multiplex PCR, the repertoire was profiled, and TCRdb retains in-frame clones only, with some absent. This repertoire shows 300,000 to 400,000 clones, roughly 90% found once; its top ten account for about 0.89%. Sequencing was performed on PBMCs or T cells enriched from blood (not recorded which). The TCR sequence derives from a woman aged 25 to 45 with acute COVID-19. The rearrangement uses TRBV4-1 and TRBJ2-1; 7 bases align to TRBD1. The CDR3 nucleotides are TGCGCCAGCACAATGACCCCCAGGGGGTCCTACAATGAGCAGTTCTTC. This translates into CASTMTPRGSYNEQFF.